This TCR beta chain stems from a study of technical replicates of blood from a few donors. The CDR3 spans 14 residues. V was pared by 4 bases and J by 3 bases, with 5 bases of the junction left unmatched. Germline V gene sequence: CDR1 SNHLY, CDR2 FYNNEI. This table comes from immunoSEQ multiplex PCR, and its TCRdb copy is limited to in-frame clones, with some not included. Of tens of thousands of clones detected, 75% to 90% appear once; the ten largest clones hold roughly 3.9%. This sequence originates from a human donor in good health. Some clones in this sample may be carry-over from other donors' samples. Source material: PBMCs. The chain combines TRBV2 with TRBJ2-7, with 8 positions matching TRBD2. The chain's CDR3 is CASSVVAGHYEQYF. The CDR3 nucleotides read TGTGCCAGCAGTGTGGTAGCGGGACACTACGAGCAGTACTTC.